This T cell receptor (beta chain) was identified in a study of cytomegalovirus exposure and HLA in healthy donors. PCR used 60 Vbeta primers and 13 Jbeta primers. The protocol was immunoSEQ multiplex PCR, while the TCRdb copy is restricted to in-frame clones and leaves out a portion. The data hold more than 100,000 clones, with roughly 79% observed a single time. The length of the CDR3 is 15 residues. V was trimmed by 4 bases and J by 2 bases, leaving 14 bases between them. Germline assignment: CDR1 ENHRY and CDR2 SYGVKD. Input material: PBMCs. The chain combines TRBV10-3 with TRBJ1-1; a possible D gene is TRBD1 (5 bases). The sequence was obtained from a woman between 40 and 50 years old in good health and CMV-seronegative. The DNA for the CDR3 is TGTGCCATCAGTGCAGGCCGGGACTCCAACACTGAAGCTTTCTTT. Its protein product is CAISAGRDSNTEAFF.